The 19 T cell receptor beta chains listed next were all sequenced from one sample in a study of CD8+ T cells in alopecia areata. cDNA serving as the sequencing template came from extracted, reverse transcribed RNA. Only in-frame clones appear in the TCRdb table, and some are missing; sequencing was by immunoSEQ multiplex PCR. The data contain 100,000 to 150,000 clones, about three fifths of them singletons. Treatment denoted: oral pan-JAK inhibitor, 5-10 mg twice daily. The source material was CD8+ T cells sorted from blood, sampled at week 4, from a patient treated with tofacitinib. All receptors derive from a human donor with alopecia areata.

CDR3 sequence (DNA): TGTGCCAGTAGTATTAGGACGAGGCTATCGCCTGAAGCTTTCTTT. Encoded protein: CASSIRTRLSPEAFF. This chain links TRBV19 with TRBJ1-1; D gene unclear. The CDR3 totals 15 residues. V was pared by 3 bases and J by 6 bases, with 17 bases between. Looked up from germline, CDR1 is LNHDA and CDR2 is SQIVND (reference sequence).

This chain uses TRBV25-1 with TRBJ2-5; D may be TRBD2 (5 bases). The germline V gene encodes CDR1 MGHDK and CDR2 SYGVNS. Trimming stripped 2 bases from V and 5 bases from J, with 24 bases between. The CDR3 spans 18 residues. CDR3 in amino acids: CASSEEEDRFPSLETQYF. The CDR3, as DNA: TGTGCCAGCAGTGAAGAGGAGGACCGCTTCCCATCGTTGGAGACCCAGTACTTC.

The V and J genes are TRBV29-1 and TRBJ2-7; D is possibly TRBD1 or TRBD2 (6 bases each). Germline lookup yields CDR1 SQVTM and CDR2 ANQGSEA. Trimming removed 7 bases at V and 6 bases at J, with 13 bases between. This CDR3 has 11 amino acids. DNA of the CDR3: TGCAGCGGATTAGGGGGGAGCGAGCAGTACTTC. Translating gives CSGLGGSEQYF.

The chain has TRBV29-1 and TRBJ2-6; D remains ambiguous. The V gene lost 1 base and the J gene lost 5 bases, with 9 bases spanning the gap. The CDR3 has 14 amino acids. The germline CDR1 and CDR2 sequences are SQVTM and ANQGSEA. The chain's CDR3 is CSVEGTERANVLTF. The CDR3 DNA is TGCAGCGTTGAAGGGACGGAGAGGGCCAACGTCCTGACTTTC.

The table lists this clone with a count of one. V usage is TRBV2 and J usage is TRBJ2-7; D ambiguous. The CDR3 consists of 15 residues. The ends were cut back, 6 bases at V and 2 bases at J, with 17 bases in the middle. Germline V gives CDR1 SNHLY, CDR2 FYNNEI. Here the CDR3 DNA reads TGTGCCAGCAGCTATCAAGAATGGACCACCTACGAGCAGTACTTC. It codes for CASSYQEWTTYEQYF. The variable domain in full, with the rest retrieved from reference TRBV2 and TRBJ2-7, is EPEVTQTPSHQVTQMGQEVILRCVPISNHLYFYWYRQILGQKVEFLVSFYNNEISEKSEIFDDQFSVERPDGSNFTLKIRSTKLEDSAMYFCASSYQEWTTYEQYFGPGTRLTVT.

This chain links TRBV30 with TRBJ1-5; the D is unclear. There are 14 residues in the CDR3. Trimming took 0 bases from V and 1 from J, leaving 7 bases between them. Germline V CDR1 and CDR2: GTSNPN, SVGIG (reference sequence). CDR3 protein: CAWSVSSSNQPQHF. The CDR3 nucleotides are TGTGCCTGGAGTGTAAGTTCCAGCAATCAGCCCCAGCATTTT.

This chain uses TRBV10-3 with TRBJ1-2; perhaps TRBD1 as D (6 bases). This CDR3 is built from 14 residues. The germline gives CDR1 ENHRY, CDR2 SYGVKD. Trimming left V 8 bases short and J 6 bases short, with 19 bases between. CDR3: CAILTGTPQDGYTF. CDR3 coding DNA: TGTGCCATCCTTACAGGGACTCCGCAAGATGGCTACACCTTC.

The chain carries TRBV5-6 and TRBJ2-3, with D maybe TRBD2 (5 bases). The germline gives CDR1 SGHDT, CDR2 YYEEEE. With 2 bases removed from V and 0 bases from J, the gap between germline ends came to 10 bases. The CDR3 is 15 residues long. CDR3: CASSLEAASTDTQYF. CDR3 in DNA: TGTGCCAGCAGCTTAGAAGCGGCTAGCACAGATACGCAGTATTTT.

In this sample, this clone turned up once. The chain uses TRBV28 and TRBJ2-6; D not certain. Germline CDR1 reads MDHEN; CDR2 reads SYDVKM. The CDR3 is 13 amino acids. The V gene lost 5 bases and the J gene lost 1 base, with 3 bases spanning the gap. The CDR3 bases are TGTGCCAGCAGTCCTTCTGGGGCCAACGTCCTGACTTTC. Translating it yields CASSPSGANVLTF.

The chain couples TRBV6-5 to TRBJ2-1; TRBD1 aligns across 9 bases. Germline CDR1 and CDR2: MNHEY and SVGAGI. After removal of 8 bases from V and 8 bases from J, the junction contained 10 bases not matched to a gene. The CDR3 contains 14 residues. Here the CDR3 reads CASWEPGQGDEQFF. CDR3 bases: TGTGCCAGCTGGGAACCGGGACAGGGCGATGAGCAGTTCTTC.

This clone has more than one count but fewer than ten. The gene calls are TRBV7-3 and TRBJ2-7, with D maybe TRBD2 (6 bases). Looked up from germline, CDR1 is SGHTA and CDR2 is FQGTGA. Deletions cut 2 bases from V and 6 bases from J, with 17 bases between. The CDR3 length is 15 residues. The CDR3 DNA reads as TGTGCCAGCAGCTTACTGGCAGGAGGGACGTCCGAGCAGTACTTC. It yields the protein CASSLLAGGTSEQYF. Variable domain in full (rest from reference TRBV7-3 and TRBJ2-7): GAGVSQTPSNKVTEKGKYVELRCDPISGHTALYWYRQSLGQGPEFLIYFQGTGAADDSGLPNDRFFAVRPEGSVSTLKIQRTERGDSAVYLCASSLLAGGTSEQYFGPGTRLTVT.

This sequence joins TRBV30 and TRBJ2-2; D uncertain. Looked up from germline, CDR1 is GTSNPN and CDR2 is SVGIG (reference sequence). The CDR3 length is 14 residues. The V end lost 6 bases, the J end lost 1 base, and 12 bases lay between the germline ends. The CDR3 sequence: CACEGRVNTGELFF. The CDR3 nucleotides are TGTGCCTGCGAAGGCCGGGTGAACACCGGGGAGCTGTTTTTT.

This rearrangement joins TRBV30 to TRBJ2-1, with D possibly matching TRBD2 (6 bases). The germline V and J ends were trimmed by 1 base and 7 bases, with 11 bases remaining between them. The CDR3 contains 13 residues. CDR1 GTSNPN and CDR2 SVGIG come from the germline V gene (reference sequence). CDR3 sequence reads: CAWSGNGGNEQFF. Here the CDR3 DNA reads TGTGCCTGGAGTGGAAACGGGGGAAATGAGCAGTTCTTC. Full variable domain (rest looked up from reference TRBV30 and TRBJ2-1): SQTIHQWPATLVQPVGSPLSLECTVEGTSNPNLYWYRQAAGRGLQLLFYSVGIGQISSEVPQNLSASRPQDRQFILSSKKLLLSDSGFYLCAWSGNGGNEQFFGPGTRLTVL.

The V gene is TRBV7-2, the J gene TRBJ2-1; D is unresolved. V lost 0 bases to trimming and J lost 0 bases, with 6 bases between them. Germline V lookup: CDR1 SGHTA, CDR2 FQGNSA. The CDR3 contains 15 residues. CDR3 bases: TGTGCCAGCAGCTTAGCTCCCAACTCCTACAATGAGCAGTTCTTC. Translation: CASSLAPNSYNEQFF.

The count of this clone is one. The same CDR3 arises from other DNA sequences in this sample as well. The chain uses TRBV7-9 and TRBJ2-7; 10 bases fit TRBD1. After removal of 4 bases from V and 4 bases from J, the junction contained 4 bases not matched to a gene. This CDR3 has 14 amino acids. Germline V CDR1 and CDR2: SEHNR, FQNEAQ (reference sequence). Here the CDR3 reads CASSSSGQGYEQYF. As DNA, the CDR3 is TGTGCCAGCAGCTCCTCGGGACAGGGGTACGAGCAGTACTTC.

The J gene is TRBJ2-1, the V gene TRBV13; maybe TRBD2 (6 bases). CDR3 length: 14 amino acids. Germline assignment: CDR1 PRHDT and CDR2 FYEKMQ (reference sequence). V dropped 4 bases and J dropped 10 bases, with 17 bases sitting between them. The DNA of the CDR3 is TGTGCCAGCAGCTCTTGGACTATTACCAACGAGCAGTTCTTC. Its translation: CASSSWTITNEQFF.

This chain uses TRBV5-6 with TRBJ2-5, with unresolved D. The CDR3 runs 15 residues. With 5 bases removed from V and 3 bases from J, the gap between germline ends came to 17 bases. CDR1 SGHDT and CDR2 YYEEEE come from the germline V gene. CDR3 DNA: TGTGCCAGCAGGGCTCGTCGCGATGGGGAAGAGACCCAGTACTTC. The encoded protein is CASRARRDGEETQYF.

The V gene is TRBV29-1, the J gene TRBJ1-1; D possibly corresponds to TRBD1 (6 bases). CDR3 length equals 14 residues. From germline, CDR1 is SQVTM and CDR2 ANQGSEA. V was clipped by 2 bases and J by 1 base, with 11 bases between them. CDR3 sequence reads: CSVERGIGNTEAFF. Here the CDR3 DNA reads TGCAGCGTTGAAAGGGGGATAGGGAACACTGAAGCTTTCTTT.

This chain links TRBV29-1 with TRBJ2-7; 7 positions agree with TRBD2. After removal of 7 bases from V and 6 bases from J, the junction contained 9 bases not matched to a gene. The length of the CDR3 is 12 residues. Germline values: CDR1 SQVTM, CDR2 ANQGSEA. This chain's CDR3 is CSASGVFSEQYF. DNA for the CDR3: TGCAGCGCCAGCGGGGTCTTTTCCGAGCAGTACTTC.